The text below deals with one T cell receptor (beta chain). The data are from a study of T cell responses to AZD1222 COVID-19 vaccine. Generated by immunoSEQ multiplex PCR, the TCRdb table keeps only in-frame clones and is missing some. The sample has 120,000 or so clones, roughly 88% seen once. The origin of this receptor is an adult in good health. The starting material was peripheral blood, obtained on day 0 of AZD1222 vaccination.

The CDR3, as DNA: TGTGCCAGCAGCGCGGACAGGGTGGGCGGCTACACCTTC. Encoded protein: CASSADRVGGYTF. The rearrangement uses TRBV7-3 and TRBJ1-2, with TRBD1 identical over 8 bases. This CDR3 contains 13 residues. J lost 8 bases, V lost 5 bases, and 7 bases had no gene match. Germline lookup yields CDR1 SGHTA and CDR2 FQGTGA.